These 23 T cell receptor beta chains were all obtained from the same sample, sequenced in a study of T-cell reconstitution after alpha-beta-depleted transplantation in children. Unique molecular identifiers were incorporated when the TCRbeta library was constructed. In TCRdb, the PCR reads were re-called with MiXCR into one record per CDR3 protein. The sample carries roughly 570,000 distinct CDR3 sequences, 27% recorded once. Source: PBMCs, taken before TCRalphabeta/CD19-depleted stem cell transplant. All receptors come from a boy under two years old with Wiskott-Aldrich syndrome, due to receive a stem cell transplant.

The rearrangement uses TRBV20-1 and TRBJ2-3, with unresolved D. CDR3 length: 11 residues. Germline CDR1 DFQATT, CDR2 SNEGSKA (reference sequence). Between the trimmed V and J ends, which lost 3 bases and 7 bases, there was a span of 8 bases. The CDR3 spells CSASALNTQYF. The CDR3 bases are TGCAGTGCTAGTGCCCTAAATACGCAGTATTTT.

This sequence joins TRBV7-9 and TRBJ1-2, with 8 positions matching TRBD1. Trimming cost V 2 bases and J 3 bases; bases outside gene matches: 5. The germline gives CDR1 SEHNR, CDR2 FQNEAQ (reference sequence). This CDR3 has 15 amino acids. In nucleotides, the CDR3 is TGTGCCAGCAGCTTACGACAGGGGTCGGACTATGGCTACACCTTC. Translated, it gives CASSLRQGSDYGYTF.

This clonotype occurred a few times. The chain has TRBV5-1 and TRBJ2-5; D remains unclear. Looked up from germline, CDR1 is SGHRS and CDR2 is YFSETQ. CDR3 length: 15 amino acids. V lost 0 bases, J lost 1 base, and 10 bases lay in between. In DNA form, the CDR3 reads TGCGCCAGCAGCTTGGCGCTCAGCCGCCAAGAGACCCAGTACTTC. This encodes CASSLALSRQETQYF.

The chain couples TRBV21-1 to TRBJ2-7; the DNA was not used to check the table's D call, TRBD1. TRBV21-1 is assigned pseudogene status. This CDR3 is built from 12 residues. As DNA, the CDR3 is TGTGCCAGCAGCAAACGGGATTACGAGCAGTACTTC. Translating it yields CASSKRDYEQYF.

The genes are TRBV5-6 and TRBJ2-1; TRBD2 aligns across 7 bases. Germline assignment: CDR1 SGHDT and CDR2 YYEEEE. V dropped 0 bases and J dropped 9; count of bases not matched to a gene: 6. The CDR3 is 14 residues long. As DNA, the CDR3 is TGTGCCAGCAGCTTGGAAGGCCGGGGGGTTGAGCAGTTCTTC. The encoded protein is CASSLEGRGVEQFF.

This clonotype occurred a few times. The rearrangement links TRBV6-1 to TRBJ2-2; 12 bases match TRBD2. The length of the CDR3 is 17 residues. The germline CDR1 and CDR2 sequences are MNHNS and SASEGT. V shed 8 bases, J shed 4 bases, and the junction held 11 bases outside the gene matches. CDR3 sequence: CASFGLAGGVGTGELFF. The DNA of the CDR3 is TGTGCCAGCTTCGGGCTAGCGGGAGGGGTCGGCACCGGGGAGCTGTTTTTT.

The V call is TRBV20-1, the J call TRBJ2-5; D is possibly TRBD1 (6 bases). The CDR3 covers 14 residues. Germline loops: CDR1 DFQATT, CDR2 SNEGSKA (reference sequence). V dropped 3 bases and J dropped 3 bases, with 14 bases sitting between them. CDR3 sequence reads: CSASDRPWEETQYF. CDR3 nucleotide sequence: TGCAGTGCTAGCGACAGGCCCTGGGAAGAGACCCAGTACTTC.

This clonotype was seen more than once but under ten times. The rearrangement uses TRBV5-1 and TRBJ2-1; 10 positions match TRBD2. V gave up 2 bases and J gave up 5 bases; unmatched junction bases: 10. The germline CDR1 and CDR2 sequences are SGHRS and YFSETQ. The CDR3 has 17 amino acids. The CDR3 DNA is TGCGCCAGCAGCTTCATTACTTTAGCGGGGGGAGACAATGAGCAGTTCTTC. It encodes CASSFITLAGGDNEQFF.

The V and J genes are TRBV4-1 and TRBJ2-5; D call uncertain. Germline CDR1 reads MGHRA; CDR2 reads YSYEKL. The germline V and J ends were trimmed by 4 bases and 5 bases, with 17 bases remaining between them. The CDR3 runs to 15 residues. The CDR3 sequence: CASSPTVESWETQYF. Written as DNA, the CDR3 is TGCGCCAGCAGCCCCACTGTGGAGTCTTGGGAGACCCAGTACTTC.

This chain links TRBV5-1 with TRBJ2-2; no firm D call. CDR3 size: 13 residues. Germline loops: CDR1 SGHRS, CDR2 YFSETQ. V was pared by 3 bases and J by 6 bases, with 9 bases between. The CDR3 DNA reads TGCGCCAGCAGCTGGGCCGGCCCCGGGGAGCTGTTTTTT. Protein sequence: CASSWAGPGELFF.

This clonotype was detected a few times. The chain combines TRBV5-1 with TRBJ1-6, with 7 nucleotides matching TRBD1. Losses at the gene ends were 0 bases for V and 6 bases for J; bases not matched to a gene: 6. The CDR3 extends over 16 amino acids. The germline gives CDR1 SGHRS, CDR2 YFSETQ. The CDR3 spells CASSLETGKSNSPLHF. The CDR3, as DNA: TGCGCCAGCAGCTTGGAGACAGGGAAGAGTAATTCACCCCTCCACTTT.

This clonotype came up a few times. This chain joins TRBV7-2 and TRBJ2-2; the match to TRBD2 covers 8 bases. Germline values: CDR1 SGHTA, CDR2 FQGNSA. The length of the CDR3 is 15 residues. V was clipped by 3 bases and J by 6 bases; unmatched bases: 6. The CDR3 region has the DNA TGTGCCAGCAGCTTGTTAGGACTAGCTCCCGGGGAGCTGTTTTTT. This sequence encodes CASSLLGLAPGELFF.

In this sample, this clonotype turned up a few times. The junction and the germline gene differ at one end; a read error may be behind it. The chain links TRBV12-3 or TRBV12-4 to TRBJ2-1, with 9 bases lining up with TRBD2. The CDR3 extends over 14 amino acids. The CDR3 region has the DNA TGTGCCAGCAGTATAGCGGGGGTTTACAATGAGCAGTTCTTC. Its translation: CASSIAGVYNEQFF.

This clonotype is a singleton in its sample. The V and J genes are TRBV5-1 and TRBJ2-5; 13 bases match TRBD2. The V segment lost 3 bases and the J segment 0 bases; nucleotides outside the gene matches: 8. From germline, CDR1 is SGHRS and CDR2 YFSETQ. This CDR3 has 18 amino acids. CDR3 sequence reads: CASSSGTSGTTYQETQYF. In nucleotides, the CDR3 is TGCGCCAGCAGCTCCGGGACTAGCGGGACGACTTACCAAGAGACCCAGTACTTC.

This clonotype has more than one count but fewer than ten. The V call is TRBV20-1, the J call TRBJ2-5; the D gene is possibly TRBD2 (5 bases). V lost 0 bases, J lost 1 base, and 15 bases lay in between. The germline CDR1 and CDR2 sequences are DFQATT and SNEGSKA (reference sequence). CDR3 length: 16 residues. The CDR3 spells CSARDTPRRGQETQYF. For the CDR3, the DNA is TGCAGTGCTAGAGATACGCCCCGACGGGGCCAAGAGACCCAGTACTTC.

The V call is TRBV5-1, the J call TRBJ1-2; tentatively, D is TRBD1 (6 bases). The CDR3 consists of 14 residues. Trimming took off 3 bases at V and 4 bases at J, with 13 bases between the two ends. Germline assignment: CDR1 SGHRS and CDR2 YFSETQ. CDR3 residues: CASSSLQGSYGYTF. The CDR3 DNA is TGCGCCAGCAGCTCGCTACAGGGTAGCTATGGCTACACCTTC.

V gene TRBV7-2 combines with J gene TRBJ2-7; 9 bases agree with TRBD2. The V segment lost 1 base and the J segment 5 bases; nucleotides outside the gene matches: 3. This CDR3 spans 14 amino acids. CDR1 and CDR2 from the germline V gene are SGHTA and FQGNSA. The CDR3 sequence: CASSLGGRAHEQYF. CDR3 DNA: TGTGCCAGCAGCTTAGGCGGGAGGGCCCACGAGCAGTACTTC.

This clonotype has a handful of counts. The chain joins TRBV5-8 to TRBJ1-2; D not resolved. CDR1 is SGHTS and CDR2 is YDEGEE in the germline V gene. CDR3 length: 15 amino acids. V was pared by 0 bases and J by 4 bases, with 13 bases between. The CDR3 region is CASSLASIWGYGYTF. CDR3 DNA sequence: TGTGCCAGCAGCTTGGCGTCCATATGGGGCTATGGCTACACCTTC.

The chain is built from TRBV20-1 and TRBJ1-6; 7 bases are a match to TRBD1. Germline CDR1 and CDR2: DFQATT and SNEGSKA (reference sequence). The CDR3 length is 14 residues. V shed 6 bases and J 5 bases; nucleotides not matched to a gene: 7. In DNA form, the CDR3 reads TGCAGTGCATTGACAGGGTTTAATAATTCACCCCTCCACTTT. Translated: CSALTGFNNSPLHF.

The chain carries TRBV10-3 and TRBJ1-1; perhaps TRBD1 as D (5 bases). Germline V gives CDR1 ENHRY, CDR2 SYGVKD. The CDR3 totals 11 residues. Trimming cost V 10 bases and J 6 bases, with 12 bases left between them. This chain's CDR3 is CASLRGAEAFF. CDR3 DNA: TGTGCCAGTCTCCGGGGCGCTGAAGCTTTCTTT.

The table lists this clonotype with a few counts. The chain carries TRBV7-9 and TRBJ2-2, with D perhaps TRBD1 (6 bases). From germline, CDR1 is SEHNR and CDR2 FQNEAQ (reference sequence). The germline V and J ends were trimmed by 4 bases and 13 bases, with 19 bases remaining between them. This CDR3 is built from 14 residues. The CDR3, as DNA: TGTGCCAGCAGCTGGATAACAGGGAAAGGAGGGCTGTTTTTT. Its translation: CASSWITGKGGLFF.

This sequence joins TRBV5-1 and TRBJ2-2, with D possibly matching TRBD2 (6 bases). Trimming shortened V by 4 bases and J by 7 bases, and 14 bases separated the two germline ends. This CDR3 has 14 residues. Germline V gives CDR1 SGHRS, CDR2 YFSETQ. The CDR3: CASSQWRGSGELFF. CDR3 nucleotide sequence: TGCGCCAGCAGCCAATGGCGGGGCAGCGGGGAGCTGTTTTTT.

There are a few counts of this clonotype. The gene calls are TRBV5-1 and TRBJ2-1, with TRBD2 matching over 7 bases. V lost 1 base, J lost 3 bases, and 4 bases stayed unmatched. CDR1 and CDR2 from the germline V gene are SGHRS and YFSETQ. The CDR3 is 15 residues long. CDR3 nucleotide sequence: TGCGCCAGCAGCTTGCAGCGGGAAATCTACAATGAGCAGTTCTTC. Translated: CASSLQREIYNEQFF.